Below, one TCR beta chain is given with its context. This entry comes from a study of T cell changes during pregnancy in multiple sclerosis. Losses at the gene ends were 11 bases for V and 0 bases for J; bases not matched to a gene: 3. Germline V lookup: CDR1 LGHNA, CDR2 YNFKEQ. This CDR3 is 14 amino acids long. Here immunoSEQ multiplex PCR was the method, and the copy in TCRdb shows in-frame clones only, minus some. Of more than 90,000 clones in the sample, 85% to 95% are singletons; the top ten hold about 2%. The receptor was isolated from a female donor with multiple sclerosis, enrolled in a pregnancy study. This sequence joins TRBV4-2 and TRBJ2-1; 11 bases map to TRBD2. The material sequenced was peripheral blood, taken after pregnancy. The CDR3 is CAGGTSGSYNEQFF. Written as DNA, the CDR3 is TGTGCCGGGGGGACTAGCGGCTCCTACAATGAGCAGTTCTTC.